The 13 T cell receptor beta chains below all came from one sample that was sequenced in a study of regulatory T cells in long-lasting Graves disease. Assembly of TCR beta libraries relied on iRepertoire HTBI primers together with Arm-PCR of CDR3 regions. TCRdb analysed the multiplex PCR reads with MiXCR anew, one entry per CDR3 protein. The data contain 250,000 to 300,000 distinct CDR3 sequences, more than 15% of them seen just once; the ten biggest clones take up 12% to 15%. Time point here: newly diagnosed GD, antithyroid drugs for less than 3 months. The TCR library was prepared using RNA isolated from PBMCs. The data were also submitted as part of a second study, on T cells in Graves' hyperthyroidism and ophthalmopathy.

The sample was peripheral blood mononuclear cells (PBMCs), taken at new diagnosis, from a patient treated with antithyroid drugs. Source of these receptors: a woman in her 30s with Graves disease.

Comment on this clonotype: A read error may account for a junction end that differs from germline. The rearrangement joins TRBV9 to TRBJ1-2; maybe TRBD1 (5 bases). The CDR3 extends over 15 amino acids. CDR1 and CDR2 (germline): SGDLS, YYNGEE. The CDR3 region is CASNPKGHNDYGYTF. CDR3 bases: TGCGCCAGCAACCCAAAGGGGCATAACGACTATGGCTACACCTTC.

In this sample, this clonotype turned up many times. This chain joins TRBV28 and TRBJ2-1, with TRBD2 identical over 9 bases. Germline V CDR1 and CDR2: MDHEN, SYDVKM. After removal of 10 bases from V and 7 bases from J, the junction contained 14 bases not matched to a gene. The CDR3 consists of 15 residues. As DNA, the CDR3 is TGTGCCACCCTCCCTGAGGGACTAGCAAGGAATGAGCAGTTCTTC. Translated, it gives CATLPEGLARNEQFF.

The V gene is TRBV18, the J gene TRBJ1-3, with D uncertain. There are 20 residues in the CDR3. Germline V lookup: CDR1 KGHSH, CDR2 LQKENI. V was pared by 2 bases and J by 6 bases, with 29 bases between. CDR3: CASSPSQMRKFYSLENTIYF. Written as DNA, the CDR3 is TGTGCCAGCTCACCAAGTCAGATGAGAAAGTTTTACTCTCTGGAAAACACCATATATTTT.

The chain recombines TRBV20-1 with TRBJ2-3, with 13 nucleotides matching TRBD2. This CDR3 contains 18 residues. The germline CDR1 and CDR2 sequences are DFQATT and SNEGSKA (reference sequence). After removal of 3 bases from V and 2 bases from J, the junction contained 11 bases not matched to a gene. The CDR3 DNA follows: TGCAGTGCTAGGCAAACTAGCGGGGGGGTTCAGTACACAGATACGCAGTATTTT. This sequence encodes CSARQTSGGVQYTDTQYF.

This clonotype was seen repeatedly, ten times or more. The V and J genes are TRBV20-1 and TRBJ2-4, with D possibly called TRBD1 or TRBD2 (6 bases each). The ends were cut back, 3 bases at V and 0 bases at J, with 12 bases in the middle. Germline values: CDR1 DFQATT, CDR2 SNEGSKA (reference sequence). This CDR3 comprises 15 residues. The DNA for the CDR3 is TGCAGTGCTAGTGAGGGGGGCGCAGCCAAAAACATTCAGTACTTC. It is translated as CSASEGGAAKNIQYF.

The table lists this clonotype with a few counts. The chain combines TRBV7-2 with TRBJ1-3; D is unclear. Trimming removed 6 bases from V and 3 bases from J, with 12 bases in between. CDR3 length: 14 amino acids. Germline loops: CDR1 SGHTA, CDR2 FQGNSA. CDR3 nucleotides: TGTGCCAGCAGTCAATCAGACGATGGAAACACCATATATTTT. It codes for CASSQSDDGNTIYF.

This clonotype has at least ten counts. The rearrangement links TRBV19 to TRBJ2-2; 7 nucleotides align to TRBD2. V shed 3 bases, J shed 4 bases, and the junction held 8 bases outside the gene matches. CDR3 length equals 16 residues. The germline V gene has CDR1 LNHDA and CDR2 SQIVND (reference sequence). CDR3 nucleotides: TGTGCCAGTAGTATTAGCAGGACTAGGAGCACCGGGGAGCTGTTTTTT. This sequence encodes CASSISRTRSTGELFF.

Points on this clonotype: This may stem from a read error, because a much larger clone lies one nucleotide away. The chain has TRBV10-3 and TRBJ1-5; D not certain. In germline, CDR1 is ENHRY, CDR2 SYGVKD. This CDR3 region has 15 residues. As DNA, the CDR3 is TGTGCCATCAGTGAGGGAACGCTTAGCAGTCAGCCCCAGCATTTT. Protein: CAISEGTLSSQPQHF.

This clonotype has ten or more counts. The chain recombines TRBV20-1 with TRBJ1-6; D is possibly TRBD1 (5 bases). CDR1 DFQATT and CDR2 SNEGSKA come from the germline V gene (reference sequence). This CDR3 spans 12 amino acids. V was shortened by 4 bases and J by 10 bases, with 11 bases between the two germline ends. The CDR3 region has the DNA TGCAGTGCTACCGGGACGGAATCACCCCTCCACTTT. This codes for CSATGTESPLHF.

This clonotype was recorded at least ten times. V and J are TRBV12-5 and TRBJ1-2; D perhaps matches TRBD1 (6 bases). The length of the CDR3 is 15 residues. CDR1 and CDR2 (germline): LGHNT, FRNRAP. The germline V and J ends were trimmed by 0 bases and 3 bases, with 11 bases remaining between them. CDR3 loop: CASGLVQGGDYGYTF. The CDR3 DNA is TGTGCTAGTGGTTTGGTACAGGGTGGGGACTATGGCTACACCTTC.

The rearrangement joins TRBV7-9 to TRBJ2-7; the D gene could be TRBD1 or TRBD2 (5 bases each). This CDR3 has 12 amino acids. Germline V CDR1 and CDR2: SEHNR, FQNEAQ (reference sequence). V gave up 4 bases and J gave up 8 bases, with 12 bases separating them. CDR3 nucleotide sequence: TGTGCCAGCAGCTCGGGATCAGGGCAGCAGTACTTC. It codes for CASSSGSGQQYF.

The chain combines TRBV13 with TRBJ2-1; a possible D gene is TRBD1 (5 bases). CDR1 is PRHDT, CDR2 FYEKMQ, per germline (reference sequence). This CDR3 spans 12 amino acids. Trimming pared 4 bases from V and 10 bases from J, leaving 11 bases between. CDR3 nucleotide sequence: TGTGCCAGCAGCTCAAGGGGTTACGAGCAGTTCTTC. Translated, it gives CASSSRGYEQFF. Based on the CDR3 plus reference TRBV13 and TRBJ2-1, the full variable domain is AAGVIQSPRHLIKEKRETATLKCYPIPRHDTVYWYQQGPGQDPQFLISFYEKMQSDKGSIPDRFSAQQFSDYHSELNMSSLELGDSALYFCASSSRGYEQFFGPGTRLTVL.

The chain carries TRBV18 and TRBJ2-3, with 8 bases that match TRBD1. The CDR3 consists of 17 residues. V dropped 3 bases and J dropped 8; count of bases not matched to a gene: 16. The germline V gene has CDR1 KGHSH and CDR2 LQKENI. CDR3 protein: CASSPPQGGQIKGTQYF. In DNA, the CDR3 is TGTGCCAGCTCACCTCCACAGGGGGGACAGATCAAGGGTACGCAGTATTTT.